This TCR beta chain was recorded in a study of shared clonotypes between healthy human individuals. Regarding this clone: No antigen is known for it.

The protocol was immunoSEQ multiplex PCR, while the TCRdb copy is restricted to in-frame clones and leaves out a portion. The sample yields roughly 320,000 clones, roughly 91% seen once. CDR3 length equals 13 residues. Germline V CDR1 and CDR2: SNHLY, FYNNEI. Between the trimmed V and J ends, which lost 1 base and 7 bases, there was a span of 10 bases. General study findings and limits: Naive subsets generally had larger estimated richness than memory subsets. Generation probabilities of non-shared clonotypes were lower (relative to those shared by all four donors). A small donor pool kept down the genetic and exposure-history diversity that was represented.

What was sequenced was memory CD8+ T cells sorted from blood. Described subset: CD45RO+ cells pooled with CCR7-negative TemRA cells. This sequence originates from a young man in good health. The gene calls are TRBV2 and TRBJ1-1, with D hard to call. CDR3 in amino acids: CASSEDWAREAFF. The CDR3, as DNA: TGTGCCAGCAGTGAAGATTGGGCTCGTGAAGCTTTCTTT.